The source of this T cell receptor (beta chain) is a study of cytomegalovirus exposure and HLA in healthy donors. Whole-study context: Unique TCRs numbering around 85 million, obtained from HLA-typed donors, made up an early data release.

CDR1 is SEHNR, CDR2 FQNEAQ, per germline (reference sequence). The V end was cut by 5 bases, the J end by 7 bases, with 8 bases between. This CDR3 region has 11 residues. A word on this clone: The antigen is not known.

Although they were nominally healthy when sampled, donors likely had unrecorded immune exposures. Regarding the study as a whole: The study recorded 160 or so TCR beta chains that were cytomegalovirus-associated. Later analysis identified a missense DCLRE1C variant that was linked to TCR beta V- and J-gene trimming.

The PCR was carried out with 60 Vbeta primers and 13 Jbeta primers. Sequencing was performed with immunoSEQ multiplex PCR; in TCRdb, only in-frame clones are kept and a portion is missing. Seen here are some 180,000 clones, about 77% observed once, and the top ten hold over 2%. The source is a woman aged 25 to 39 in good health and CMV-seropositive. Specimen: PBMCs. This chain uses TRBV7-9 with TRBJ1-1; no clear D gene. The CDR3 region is CASSRNYEAFF. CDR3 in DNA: TGTGCCAGCAGCCGGAACTATGAAGCTTTCTTT.